Given below is one T cell receptor beta chain in context. The CDR3 spans 16 residues. Trimming cost V 6 bases and J 7 bases, with 21 bases left between them. From germline, CDR1 is SGHVS and CDR2 FNYEAQ. The assay was immunoSEQ multiplex PCR, and TCRdb's table has in-frame clones only and misses some. The repertoire holds hundreds of thousands of clones, with about 92% as singletons. The naive CD8 subset, CD45RO-negative cells positively selected for CCR7, excluded terminally differentiated effector memory CD45RA+ cells. This specimen belongs to a study of shared clonotypes between healthy human individuals.

Material: naive CD8+ T cells sorted from blood. This clonotype was obtained from a man aged 30-40 years in good health. The chain has TRBV7-6 and TRBJ2-2; D may be TRBD2 (6 bases). DNA for the CDR3: TGTGCCAGCAGTCCCATCCCCTTGGGGAGGAGCGGGGAGCTGTTTTTT. This translates into CASSPIPLGRSGELFF.